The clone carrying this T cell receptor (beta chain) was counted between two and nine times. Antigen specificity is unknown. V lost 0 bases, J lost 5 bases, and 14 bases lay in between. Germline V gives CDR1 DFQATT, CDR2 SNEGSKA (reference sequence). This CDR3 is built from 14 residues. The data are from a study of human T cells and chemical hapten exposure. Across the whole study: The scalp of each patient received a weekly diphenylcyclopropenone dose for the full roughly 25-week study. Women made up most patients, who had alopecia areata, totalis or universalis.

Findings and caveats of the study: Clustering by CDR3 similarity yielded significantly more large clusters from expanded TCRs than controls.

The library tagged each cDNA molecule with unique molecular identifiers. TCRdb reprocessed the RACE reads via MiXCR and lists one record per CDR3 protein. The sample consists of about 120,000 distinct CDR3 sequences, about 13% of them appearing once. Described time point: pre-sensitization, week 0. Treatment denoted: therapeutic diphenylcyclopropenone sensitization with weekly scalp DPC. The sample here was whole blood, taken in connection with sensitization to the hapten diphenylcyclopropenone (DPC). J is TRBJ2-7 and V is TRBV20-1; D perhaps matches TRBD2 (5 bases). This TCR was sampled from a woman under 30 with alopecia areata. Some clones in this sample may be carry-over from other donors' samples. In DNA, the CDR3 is TGCAGTGCTAGAGATCCCGGGAATAGGAACGAGCAGTACTTC. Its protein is CSARDPGNRNEQYF.